This TCR beta chain came from a study of blood T cell repertoires in COVID-19 (dated by TCRdb to the early 2020s). As for the study more broadly: Collaborator samples came from the United States, Italy and Spain and covered acute and convalescent phases of COVID-19. A freely available public database, intended as a resource for researchers studying the immune response to SARS-CoV-2, is where the repertoires were released. The sample metadata nearly always contained a de-identified subject ID, COVID-19 status, age in years and sex. The dataset comprised deeply sampled blood TCRbeta repertoires from subjects exposed to, actively infected with, or recovered from COVID-19. The material from the prospective study consisted of cDNA or gDNA derived from T cells, B-cell-depleted T cells, or PBMCs. Samples were obtained from the ongoing ImmuneRACE study (first 160 participants) and from 1,200 or so subjects provided by 6 global collaborators. HLA class I and class II types, where available, came from metadata supplied by the sample provider rather than from assay-based typing.

This clone was detected only once. Its antigen remains unidentified. The conserved final phenylalanine or tryptophan is absent from the CDR3, which likely points to a read error. TCRbeta CDR3 regions were amplified from genomic DNA using the immunoSEQ Assay, a bias-controlled multiplex PCR. The paper's processing steps were these. The number of nucleated cells in each sample was estimated by amplification of reference gene primers within the assay. To quantify the absolute abundance of each unique TCRbeta CDR3 rearrangement, sequence reads were collapsed and filtered. For each sample, productive Simpson clonality was calculated by taking the square root of Simpson's diversity index across productive rearrangements. Sourced from immuneACCESS, this table was stored by TCRdb with only in-frame sequences that have V and J called. A share of the clones is absent; for the studies checked, an unresolved V gene accounts for under half, and the remainder has no known explanation. Clone size and the V and J calls come from that table; the DNA yielded D and trimming. The sample contains about 280,000 clones, 65% to 90% of them found a single time. The ten largest clones capture approximately 14% of the sample.

In Seattle, one collaborating source enrolled patients while the infection was active and tracked those patients longitudinally over the course of disease. The collaborating institutions used their own protocols to collect whole blood in K2EDTA tubes. For TCRbeta analysis, collaborators shipped samples as frozen whole blood, isolated PBMCs, or DNA extracted from either of those sample types. The research as a whole found: How much clinical and demographic metadata was included differed by source and by participant, and the metadata was provided uncurated.

V sheds 0 bases and J sheds 10 bases, leaving 7 bases between their ends. Ends included, the CDR3 has 11 residues. CDR3 DNA is the only sequence kept; it has 33 bases, read in frame from the first base. As encoded in the germline V gene, CDR1 is SGHRS while CDR2 is YFSETQ. The source of this sequence is a woman in her seventies with COVID-19, enrolled during active disease. Sequencing was performed on peripheral blood. In this chain, TRBV5-1 is recombined with TRBJ1-1; too little of a D gene remains to name it. In nucleotides, the sequence is TGCGCCAGCAGCTTGGGGGAGGGAGCTTTCCTT. The resulting protein is CASSLGEGAFL.